Below are 6 T cell receptor beta chains sequenced from a single sample in a study of T cells in localized non-small cell lung cancer (dated by TCRdb to 2020 to 2022). The library was built by means of the immunoSEQ multiplex PCR assay. In TCRdb, the immuneACCESS table is reduced to in-frame sequences with V and J assigned. These tables do not hold every clone; where another copy was compared, an unresolved V gene accounts for under half, and the others remain unexplained. This sample holds around 1,500 clones; more than 25% were observed only once. The ten largest clonotypes hold about 9.4% of the sample. The sample consisted of lung tumor tissue, taken before any cancer treatment. The receptors originated from a male donor older than 55 with stage II squamous cell lung carcinoma.

The chain employs TRBV28 and TRBJ2-4, with 10 bases that match TRBD2. The germline V gene encodes CDR1 MDHEN and CDR2 SYDVKM. There are 17 residues in the CDR3. V trimming: 8 bases; J trimming: 7 bases; junction bases outside the gene matches: 17. The DNA of the CDR3 is TGTGCCAGCGCGTTCCTTTTTCAGCGGGAGGGAACTAACATTCAGTACTTC. Its protein is CASAFLFQREGTNIQYF.

The rearrangement uses TRBV6-8 and TRBJ1-1, with a weak D call TRBD1 (5 bases). Trimming removed 7 bases from V and 1 base from J, with 10 bases in between. CDR3 length: 13 amino acids. Germline CDR1 reads MNHGY; CDR2 reads SAAAGT. CDR3: CASIPGPNTEAFF. DNA for the CDR3: TGTGCCAGCATCCCGGGACCGAACACTGAAGCTTTCTTT.

This clone was seen more than once but under ten times. The chain has TRBV11-3 and TRBJ2-7, with D tentatively TRBD2 (5 bases). The germline V gene encodes CDR1 SGHNT and CDR2 YENEEA. The length of the CDR3 is 14 residues. The V end lost 5 bases, the J end lost 7 bases, and 18 bases lay between the germline ends. The CDR3 DNA sequence: TGTGCCAGCAGCCAAAGTATACTAGAGAGGGAGCAGTACTTC. As protein: CASSQSILEREQYF. The whole variable domain, remainder taken from reference TRBV11-3 and TRBJ2-7, is EAGVVQSPRYKIIEKKQPVAFWCNPISGHNTLYWYLQNLGQGPELLIRYENEEAVDDSQLPKDRFSAERLKGVDSTLKIQPAELGDSAVYLCASSQSILEREQYFGPGTRLTVT.

In its sample, this clone ranks as medium-sized. The chain is built from TRBV6-8 and TRBJ1-1; TRBD1 might be the D (5 bases). Trimming pared 7 bases from V and 5 bases from J, leaving 11 bases between. The CDR3 runs 12 residues. The germline V gene encodes CDR1 MNHGY and CDR2 SAAAGT. CDR3 sequence (DNA): TGTGCCAGCACTGGGGCGAGGACTGAAGCTTTCTTT. Amino acid sequence: CASTGARTEAFF.

By proportion, this clone is large. This sequence joins TRBV6-8 and TRBJ1-1; D is undetermined. CDR3 size: 13 residues. V was cut by 5 bases and J by 1 base, with 8 bases left in between. The V gene's germline CDR1 is MNHGY and CDR2 SAAAGT. This CDR3 is CASSEGENTEAFF. The CDR3 DNA sequence: TGTGCCAGCAGTGAGGGTGAGAACACTGAAGCTTTCTTT.

In this sample, this clone turned up a few times. The V and J genes are TRBV11-3 and TRBJ1-2; 11 positions agree with TRBD1. CDR3 length equals 14 residues. V lost 5 bases to trimming and J lost 7 bases; unmatched junction nucleotides: 6. Looked up from germline, CDR1 is SGHNT and CDR2 is YENEEA. The CDR3 region is CASSNRDRGFGYTF. The CDR3 DNA is TGTGCCAGCAGCAATCGGGACAGGGGGTTTGGCTACACCTTC.